Listed here are 5 T cell receptor beta chains from one sample, sequenced in a study of blood T cell repertoires in COVID-19. Profiling relied on immunoSEQ multiplex PCR, and the TCRdb table lists in-frame clones only, not all of them. Among more than 150,000 clones listed, more than 65% were seen once. Sequenced sample: peripheral blood. The receptors were sampled from an elderly woman with acute or convalescent COVID-19.

This clone was observed many times. The V and J genes are TRBV30 and TRBJ2-1, with no clear D. Germline CDR1 is GTSNPN and CDR2 is SVGIG (reference sequence). Trimming left V 2 bases short and J 1 base short, with 9 bases between. This CDR3 comprises 14 residues. CDR3 nucleotide sequence: TGTGCCTGGAGTAAAGCGTTTTCCTACAATGAGCAGTTCTTC. Translated: CAWSKAFSYNEQFF. The full variable domain, completed using reference TRBV30 and TRBJ2-1, is SQTIHQWPATLVQPVGSPLSLECTVEGTSNPNLYWYRQAAGRGLQLLFYSVGIGQISSEVPQNLSASRPQDRQFILSSKKLLLSDSGFYLCAWSKAFSYNEQFFGPGTRLTVL.

This sequence joins TRBV19 and TRBJ1-4, with 10 bases lining up with TRBD1. The J segment lost 7 bases and the V segment lost 5 bases, leaving 16 bases of the junction unmatched. CDR1 is LNHDA and CDR2 is SQIVND in the germline V gene (reference sequence). The CDR3 has 18 residues. CDR3 region: CASSLSGTGDAMAEKLFF. DNA for the CDR3: TGTGCCAGTAGTCTCTCCGGGACAGGGGACGCCATGGCTGAAAAACTGTTTTTT.

This clone was seen more than once but under ten times. The chain recombines TRBV5-4 with TRBJ1-2; maybe TRBD1 (6 bases). Trimming stripped 4 bases from V and 6 bases from J, with 13 bases between. CDR3 size: 13 residues. Germline V gives CDR1 SGHNT, CDR2 YYREEE (reference sequence). CDR3 DNA sequence: TGTGCCAGCAGCCACCTCGAGGGGGATGGCTACACCTTC. As protein: CASSHLEGDGYTF.

The chain employs TRBV5-5 and TRBJ1-5; possibly TRBD1 for D (5 bases). V was pared by 4 bases and J by 3 bases, with 14 bases between. The CDR3 runs 15 residues. Germline V gene sequence: CDR1 SGHKS, CDR2 YYEKEE (reference sequence). The CDR3 sequence is CASSHAPGVNQPQHF. The CDR3 nucleotides are TGTGCCAGCAGCCATGCGCCGGGGGTCAATCAGCCCCAGCATTTT.

This rearrangement joins TRBV10-2 to TRBJ1-1; D may be TRBD1 (5 bases). Trimming stripped 3 bases from V and 8 bases from J, with 10 bases between. This CDR3 comprises 12 residues. The germline gives CDR1 WSHSY, CDR2 SAAADI. In nucleotides, the CDR3 is TGCGCCAGCAGTGACCCACAGGCCGAAGCTTTCTTT. Residues: CASSDPQAEAFF.